This is a list of T cell receptor beta chains from one sample in a study of post-analysis software for immune sequencing data. Each CDR3 protein is one row after TCRdb ran MiXCR on the PCR reads. The sample lists 500,000 to 600,000 distinct CDR3 sequences, 44% occurring once. What was sequenced was blood. The receptors here all came from a girl under 18 with multiple sclerosis. The CDR3 runs from the conserved cysteine through the conserved F or W. A D gene is named only where the DNA matches it firmly. Clone sizes are given selectively: once, few, many, or a class where the clone is expanded.

clone_size	v_call	j_call	cdr3_length	d_call	cdr3_aa	cdr3_nt
few	TRBV6-6	TRBJ1-2	12	NA	CAGQGGDYGYTF	TGTGCCGGTCAGGGAGGGGACTATGGCTACACCTTC
NA	TRBV5-1	TRBJ2-1	14	TRBD2	CASSLDGTSDEQFF	TGCGCCAGCAGCTTGGACGGGACTAGCGATGAGCAGTTCTTC
NA	TRBV5-1	TRBJ2-5	14	NA	CASSLAGNEQTQYF	TGCGCCAGCAGCTTGGCCGGGAACGAGCAGACCCAGTACTTC
NA	TRBV12-3/TRBV12-4	TRBJ2-1	15	TRBD2	CASSKGLAGVETQFF	TGTGCCAGCAGCAAGGGACTAGCGGGAGTGGAGACCCAGTTCTTC
NA	TRBV20-1	TRBJ2-7	14	NA	CSALVGGGPGEQYF	TGCAGTGCCCTCGTAGGGGGAGGGCCGGGAGAGCAGTACTTC
NA	TRBV11-3	TRBJ2-1	14	NA	CASRARGMKREQFF	TGTGCCAGCAGGGCTCGGGGAATGAAACGGGAGCAGTTCTTC
many	TRBV7-2	TRBJ2-7	18	TRBD1	CASSLGVGTGGSSYEQYF	TGTGCCAGCAGCTTAGGGGTCGGGACAGGGGGGAGCTCCTACGAGCAGTACTTC
NA	TRBV12-3/TRBV12-4	TRBJ1-2	14	TRBD1	CASTPTGPGYGYTF	TGTGCCAGCACCCCGACAGGGCCTGGCTATGGCTACACCTTC
NA	TRBV30	TRBJ1-1	16	TRBD1	CAWTGGDRGYNTEAFF	TGTGCCTGGACCGGGGGGGACAGGGGGTATAACACTGAAGCTTTCTTT
few	TRBV5-1	TRBJ2-5	15	NA	CASSNDGPFSGTQYF	TGCGCCAGCAGCAACGACGGACCTTTTAGTGGGACCCAGTACTTC
NA	TRBV12-3/TRBV12-4	TRBJ2-7	14	NA	CASSPPQKVGEQYF	TGTGCCAGCAGTCCGCCCCAAAAAGTAGGGGAGCAGTACTTC
NA	TRBV6-5	TRBJ2-7	14	NA	CASGITGSRYEQYF	TGTGCCAGCGGAATAACAGGGAGCCGCTACGAGCAGTACTTC
few	TRBV9	TRBJ2-7	14	NA	CASSVGVDSYEQYF	TGTGCCAGCAGCGTCGGGGTCGACTCCTACGAGCAGTACTTC
NA	TRBV5-1	TRBJ2-1	18	TRBD2	CASSLAGPTSGRADEQFF	TGCGCCAGCAGCTTGGCCGGTCCCACTAGCGGGAGGGCCGATGAGCAGTTCTTC
few	TRBV29-1	TRBJ2-1	15	TRBD2	CSVDPIQRGNNEQFF	TGCAGCGTCGACCCGATCCAGCGGGGTAACAATGAGCAGTTCTTC
NA	TRBV7-9	TRBJ1-2	13	NA	CASSSPAGNGYTF	TGTGCCAGCAGCTCCCCGGCGGGAAATGGCTACACCTTC
NA	TRBV29-1	TRBJ2-7	14	TRBD1	CSVETDRGGYEQYF	TGCAGCGTGGAGACGGACAGGGGTGGCTACGAGCAGTACTTC
many	TRBV12-3/TRBV12-4	TRBJ1-2	14	TRBD1	CASSGDRGKRGYTF	TGTGCCAGCAGTGGGGACAGGGGCAAGAGGGGCTACACCTTC
NA	TRBV4-1	TRBJ2-5	14	TRBD1	CASSQTGLKETQYF	TGCGCCAGCAGCCAGACAGGGTTAAAAGAGACCCAGTACTTC
NA	TRBV6-5	TRBJ2-3	15	NA	CASSRTRRYTDTQYF	TGTGCCAGCAGCAGGACCCGTCGTTACACAGATACGCAGTATTTT
few	TRBV24-1	TRBJ2-1	13	NA	CATSDLSSHEQFF	TGTGCCACCAGTGATTTGTCCAGCCATGAGCAGTTCTTC
NA	TRBV10-3	TRBJ2-7	13	TRBD1	CAIRRDSSYEQYF	TGTGCCATTCGCCGGGACAGTTCCTACGAGCAGTACTTC
NA	TRBV21-1	TRBJ1-5	14	NA	CAPPGTGWNQPQHF	TGTGCCCCCCCCGGGACAGGGTGGAATCAGCCCCAGCATTTT
few	TRBV20-1	TRBJ2-7	13	NA	CSASGLRTYEQYF	TGCAGTGCATCCGGACTTCGAACCTACGAGCAGTACTTC
few	TRBV10-3	TRBJ2-7	16	TRBD2	CAISESNSGREYEQYF	TGTGCCATCAGTGAGTCAAATAGCGGGAGGGAATACGAGCAGTACTTC
NA	TRBV12-3/TRBV12-4	TRBJ2-1	15	TRBD2	CASSPTSDPYNEQFF	TGTGCCAGCAGTCCAACTAGCGACCCTTACAATGAGCAGTTCTTC
NA	TRBV5-1	TRBJ2-7	15	TRBD1	CASSPSPTTGGEQYF	TGCGCCAGCAGCCCCTCCCCGACAACAGGGGGCGAGCAGTACTTC
once	TRBV12-3/TRBV12-4	TRBJ1-5	14	NA	CASSPAGYGQPQHF	TGTGCCAGCAGTCCCGCCGGCTACGGACAGCCCCAGCATTTT
NA	TRBV20-1	TRBJ1-4	17	TRBD1	CSARKRKAGQGHEKLFF	TGCAGTGCTAGAAAAAGGAAAGCGGGACAGGGTCATGAAAAACTGTTTTTT
NA	TRBV3-1	TRBJ2-7	12	NA	CASSQTFHEQYF	TGTGCCAGCAGCCAGACTTTTCACGAGCAGTACTTC
NA	TRBV7-8	TRBJ2-3	17	TRBD2	CASSLGASGVSTDTQYF	TGTGCCAGCAGCTTAGGGGCGAGCGGGGTTAGCACAGATACGCAGTATTTT
few	TRBV10-3	TRBJ1-1	15	TRBD1	CAIRKGQQMNTEAFF	TGTGCCATCAGAAAGGGACAGCAAATGAACACTGAAGCTTTCTTT
NA	TRBV12-3/TRBV12-4	TRBJ2-3	16	TRBD1	CASTQRAGGRADTQYF	TGTGCCAGCACCCAACGAGCAGGGGGTCGCGCAGATACGCAGTATTTT
NA	TRBV6-6	TRBJ1-4	11	TRBD1	CATRGQEKLFF	TGTGCCACCAGGGGACAGGAAAAACTGTTTTTT
NA	TRBV6-5	TRBJ2-7	14	NA	CASSTLDQSYEQYF	TGTGCCAGCAGTACCTTAGACCAGTCCTACGAGCAGTACTTC
NA	TRBV30	TRBJ2-3	14	NA	CAWSRLAITDTQYF	TGTGCCTGGAGTAGGCTAGCGATCACAGATACGCAGTATTTT
NA	TRBV5-1	TRBJ2-1	17	TRBD2	CASSTGVGLALYNEQFF	TGCGCCAGCAGCACGGGGGTCGGACTAGCGCTCTACAATGAGCAGTTCTTC
few	TRBV5-1	TRBJ2-1	17	NA	CASSLGVNRVIHNEQFF	TGCGCCAGCAGCTTGGGTGTTAACAGGGTAATTCACAATGAGCAGTTCTTC
NA	TRBV12-3/TRBV12-4	TRBJ2-5	15	NA	CASSFSGGRQETQYF	TGTGCCAGCAGTTTTTCGGGTGGTAGGCAAGAGACCCAGTACTTC